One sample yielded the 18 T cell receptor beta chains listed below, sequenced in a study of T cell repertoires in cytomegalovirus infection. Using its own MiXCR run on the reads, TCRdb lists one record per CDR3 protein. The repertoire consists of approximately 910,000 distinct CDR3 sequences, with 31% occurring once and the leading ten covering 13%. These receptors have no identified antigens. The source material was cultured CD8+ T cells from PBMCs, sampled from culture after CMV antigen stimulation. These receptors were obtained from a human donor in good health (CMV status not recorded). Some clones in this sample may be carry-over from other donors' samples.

Here the CDR3 reads CAISESQGGFVDEAFF. The CDR3 bases are TGTGCCATCAGTGAGTCTCAGGGGGGCTTCGTAGATGAAGCTTTCTTT. The rearrangement uses TRBV10-3 and TRBJ1-1, with 7 bases lining up with TRBD1. The germline gives CDR1 ENHRY, CDR2 SYGVKD. Trimming at V came to 0 bases and at J to 7 bases, leaving 11 bases not matched to a gene. This CDR3 has 16 amino acids.

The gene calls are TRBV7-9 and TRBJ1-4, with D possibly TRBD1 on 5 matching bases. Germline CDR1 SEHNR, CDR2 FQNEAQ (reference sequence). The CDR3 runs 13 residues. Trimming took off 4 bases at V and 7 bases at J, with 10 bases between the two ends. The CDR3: CASSSRVAEKLFF. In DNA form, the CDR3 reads TGTGCCAGCAGCTCCAGGGTGGCTGAAAAACTGTTTTTT.

CDR3 protein: CASSVADRGPYNEQFF. Here the CDR3 DNA reads TGTGCCAGCAGCGTAGCTGACAGGGGGCCCTACAATGAGCAGTTCTTC. The V gene is TRBV9, the J gene TRBJ2-1; 10 bases map to TRBD1. Germline CDR1 reads SGDLS; CDR2 reads YYNGEE. The ends lost 0 bases at V and 2 bases at J; junction bases unmatched: 2. The CDR3 runs to 16 residues.

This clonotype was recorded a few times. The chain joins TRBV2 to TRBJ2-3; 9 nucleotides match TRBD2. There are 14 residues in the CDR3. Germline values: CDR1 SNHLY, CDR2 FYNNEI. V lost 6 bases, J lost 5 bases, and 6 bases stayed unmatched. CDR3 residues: CASRVLAGIDTQYF. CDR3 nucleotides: TGTGCCAGCAGGGTCCTAGCGGGGATAGATACGCAGTATTTT. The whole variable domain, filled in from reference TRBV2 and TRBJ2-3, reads EPEVTQTPSHQVTQMGQEVILRCVPISNHLYFYWYRQILGQKVEFLVSFYNNEISEKSEIFDDQFSVERPDGSNFTLKIRSTKLEDSAMYFCASRVLAGIDTQYFGPGTRLTVL.

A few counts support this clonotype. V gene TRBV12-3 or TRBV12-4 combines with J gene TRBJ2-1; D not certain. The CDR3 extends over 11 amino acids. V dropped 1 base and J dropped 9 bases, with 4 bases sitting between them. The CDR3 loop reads CASSLVSEQFF. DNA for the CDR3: TGTGCCAGCAGTTTAGTCTCTGAGCAGTTCTTC.

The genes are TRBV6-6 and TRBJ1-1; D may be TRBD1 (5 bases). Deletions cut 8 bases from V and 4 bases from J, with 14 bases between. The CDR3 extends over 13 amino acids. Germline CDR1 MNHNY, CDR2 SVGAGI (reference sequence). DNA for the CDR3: TGTGCCAGCGGGGGACCTTGGGGCACTGAAGCTTTCTTT. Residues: CASGGPWGTEAFF.

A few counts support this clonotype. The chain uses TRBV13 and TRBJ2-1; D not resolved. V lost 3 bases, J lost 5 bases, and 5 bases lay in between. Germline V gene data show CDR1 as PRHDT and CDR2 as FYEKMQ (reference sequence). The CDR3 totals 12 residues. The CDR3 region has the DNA TGTGCCAGCAGCTTTCAAGACAATGAGCAGTTCTTC. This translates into CASSFQDNEQFF.

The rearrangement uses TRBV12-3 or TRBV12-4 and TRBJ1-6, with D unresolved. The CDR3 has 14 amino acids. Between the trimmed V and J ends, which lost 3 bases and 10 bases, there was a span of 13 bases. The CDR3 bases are TGTGCCAGCAGTTTCGAGGAGGCTTTCTCACCCCTCCACTTT. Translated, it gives CASSFEEAFSPLHF.

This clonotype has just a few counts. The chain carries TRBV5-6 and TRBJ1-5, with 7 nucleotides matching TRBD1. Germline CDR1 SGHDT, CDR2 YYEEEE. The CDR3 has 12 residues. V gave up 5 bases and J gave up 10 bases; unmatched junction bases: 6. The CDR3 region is CASSSGGSPQHF. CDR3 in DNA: TGTGCCAGCAGTTCAGGGGGTTCTCCCCAGCATTTT.

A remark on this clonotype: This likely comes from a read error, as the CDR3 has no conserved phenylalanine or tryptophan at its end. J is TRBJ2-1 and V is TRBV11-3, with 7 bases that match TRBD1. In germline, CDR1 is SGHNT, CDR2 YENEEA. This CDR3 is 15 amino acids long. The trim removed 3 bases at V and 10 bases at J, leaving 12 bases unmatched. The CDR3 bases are TGTGCCAGCAGCTTCCCTCTGGGACAGTCTGGGGAGCAGTTCTCC. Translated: CASSFPLGQSGEQFS.

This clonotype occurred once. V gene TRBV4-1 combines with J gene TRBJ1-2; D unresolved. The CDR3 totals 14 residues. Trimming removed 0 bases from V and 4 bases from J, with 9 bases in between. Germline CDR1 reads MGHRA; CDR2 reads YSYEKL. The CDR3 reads CASSQDGLGYGYTF. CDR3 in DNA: TGCGCCAGCAGCCAAGATGGGTTAGGCTATGGCTACACCTTC.

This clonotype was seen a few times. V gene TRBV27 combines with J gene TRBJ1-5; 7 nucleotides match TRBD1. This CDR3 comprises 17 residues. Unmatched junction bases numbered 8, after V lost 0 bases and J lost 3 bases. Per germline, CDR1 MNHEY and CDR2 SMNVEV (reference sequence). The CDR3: CASSLSWDSQTNQPQHF. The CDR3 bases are TGTGCCAGCAGTTTATCGTGGGACAGCCAAACCAATCAGCCCCAGCATTTT.

CDR3 sequence (DNA): TGTGCCAGCAGCCCCTCCGGGCGAGACTACGAGCAGTACTTC. Amino acids: CASSPSGRDYEQYF. The chain uses TRBV7-9 and TRBJ2-7; no firm D call. The CDR3 is 14 amino acids. Trimming stripped 5 bases from V and 3 bases from J, with 14 bases between. Germline V gives CDR1 SEHNR, CDR2 FQNEAQ (reference sequence). Full variable domain (outside the CDR3, taken from reference TRBV7-9 and TRBJ2-7): DTGVSQNPRHKITKRGQNVTFRCDPISEHNRLYWYRQTLGQGPEFLTYFQNEAQLEKSRLLSDRFSAERPKGSFSTLEIQRTEQGDSAMYLCASSPSGRDYEQYFGPGTRLTVT.

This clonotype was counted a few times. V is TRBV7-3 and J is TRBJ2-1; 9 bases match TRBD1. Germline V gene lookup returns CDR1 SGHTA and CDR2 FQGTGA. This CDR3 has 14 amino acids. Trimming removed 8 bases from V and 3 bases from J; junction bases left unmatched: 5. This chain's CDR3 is CASGPGQGYNEQFF. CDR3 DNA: TGTGCCAGCGGTCCGGGACAGGGCTACAATGAGCAGTTCTTC. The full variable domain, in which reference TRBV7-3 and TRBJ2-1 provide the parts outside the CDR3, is GAGVSQTPSNKVTEKGKYVELRCDPISGHTALYWYRQSLGQGPEFLIYFQGTGAADDSGLPNDRFFAVRPEGSVSTLKIQRTERGDSAVYLCASGPGQGYNEQFFGPGTRLTVL.

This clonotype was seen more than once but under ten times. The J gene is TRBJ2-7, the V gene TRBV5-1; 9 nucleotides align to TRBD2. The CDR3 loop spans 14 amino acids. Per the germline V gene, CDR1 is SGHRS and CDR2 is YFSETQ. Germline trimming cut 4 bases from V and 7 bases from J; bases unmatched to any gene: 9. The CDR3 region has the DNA TGCGCCAGCAGCACCTCCGGACTAGCGAGAGAGCAGTACTTC. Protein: CASSTSGLAREQYF.

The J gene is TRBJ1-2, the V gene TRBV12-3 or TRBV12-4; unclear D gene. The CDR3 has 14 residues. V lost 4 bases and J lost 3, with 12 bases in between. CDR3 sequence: CASSSPGDYYGYTF. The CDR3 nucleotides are TGTGCCAGCAGTTCCCCAGGTGACTACTATGGCTACACCTTC.

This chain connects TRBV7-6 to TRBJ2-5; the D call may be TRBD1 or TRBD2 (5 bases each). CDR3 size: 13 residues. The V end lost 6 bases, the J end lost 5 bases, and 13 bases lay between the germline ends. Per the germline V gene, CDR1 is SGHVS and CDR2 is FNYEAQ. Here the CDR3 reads CASRNLGEETQYF. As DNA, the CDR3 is TGTGCCAGCAGAAACCTGGGGGAGGAGACCCAGTACTTC. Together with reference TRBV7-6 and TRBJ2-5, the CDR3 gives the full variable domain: GAGVSQSPRYKVTKRGQDVALRCDPISGHVSLYWYRQALGQGPEFLTYFNYEAQQDKSGLPNDRFSAERPEGSISTLTIQRTEQRDSAMYRCASRNLGEETQYFGPGTRLLVL.

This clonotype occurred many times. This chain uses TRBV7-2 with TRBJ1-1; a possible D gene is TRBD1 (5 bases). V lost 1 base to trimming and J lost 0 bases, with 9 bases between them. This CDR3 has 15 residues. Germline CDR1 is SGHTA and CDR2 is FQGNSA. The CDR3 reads CASSLGDGLNTEAFF. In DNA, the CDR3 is TGTGCCAGCAGCTTAGGGGACGGCTTGAACACTGAAGCTTTCTTT. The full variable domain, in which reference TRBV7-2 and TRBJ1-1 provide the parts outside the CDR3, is GAGVSQSPSNKVTEKGKDVELRCDPISGHTALYWYRQSLGQGLEFLIYFQGNSAPDKSGLPSDRFSAERTGGSVSTLTIQRTQQEDSAVYLCASSLGDGLNTEAFFGQGTRLTVV.